This passage covers 12 T cell receptor beta chains from one sample sequenced in a study of T-cell reconstitution after alpha-beta-depleted transplantation in children. Unique molecular identifiers were incorporated during preparation of the TCRbeta library. A single record per CDR3 protein comes from TCRdb applying MiXCR to the PCR reads. The sample consists of 400,000 to 450,000 distinct CDR3 sequences, roughly 44% of them appearing once. The input for sequencing was PBMCs, taken before TCRalphabeta/CD19-depleted stem cell transplant. The receptors originated from a girl aged 2 to 10 with aplastic anemia, due to receive a stem cell transplant.

The chain is built from TRBV7-2 and TRBJ2-1; tentative D call: TRBD2 (5 bases). Germline CDR1 is SGHTA and CDR2 is FQGNSA. This CDR3 contains 13 residues. V was clipped by 5 bases and J by 4 bases, with 9 bases between them. The CDR3 sequence is CASSPKRYNEQFF. The CDR3 DNA follows: TGTGCCAGCAGCCCGAAGCGGTACAATGAGCAGTTCTTC. Full variable domain (remainder filled in from reference TRBV7-2 and TRBJ2-1): GAGVSQSPSNKVTEKGKDVELRCDPISGHTALYWYRQSLGQGLEFLIYFQGNSAPDKSGLPSDRFSAERTGGSVSTLTIQRTQQEDSAVYLCASSPKRYNEQFFGPGTRLTVL.

This clonotype was seen repeatedly, ten times or more. The chain links TRBV28 to TRBJ1-4, with a tentative D call TRBD1 (6 bases). The CDR3 covers 15 residues. Germline CDR1 MDHEN, CDR2 SYDVKM. The V end lost 2 bases, the J end lost 11 bases, and 18 bases lay between the germline ends. CDR3 region: CASSLLLDRRGKLFF. As DNA, the CDR3 is TGTGCCAGCAGTTTACTTTTGGACAGACGTGGGAAACTGTTTTTT.

This clonotype was seen a few times. J is TRBJ1-1 and V is TRBV12-3 or TRBV12-4; D not resolved. V gave up 5 bases and J gave up 3 bases, with 19 bases separating them. This CDR3 contains 16 residues. In nucleotides, the CDR3 is TGTGCCAGCAGTCCAGGAATTGGACTGGTGTACACTGAAGCTTTCTTT. Amino acids: CASSPGIGLVYTEAFF.

This clonotype was recorded once. The genes are TRBV7-2 and TRBJ2-3; D call uncertain. Per germline, CDR1 SGHTA and CDR2 FQGNSA. The length of the CDR3 is 14 residues. The V gene lost 5 bases and the J gene lost 2 bases, with 11 bases spanning the gap. As DNA, the CDR3 is TGTGCCAGCAGCGTCGGCGGAGACACAGATACGCAGTATTTT. This translates into CASSVGGDTDTQYF. Based on the CDR3 plus reference TRBV7-2 and TRBJ2-3, the full variable domain is GAGVSQSPSNKVTEKGKDVELRCDPISGHTALYWYRQSLGQGLEFLIYFQGNSAPDKSGLPSDRFSAERTGGSVSTLTIQRTQQEDSAVYLCASSVGGDTDTQYFGPGTRLTVL.

This clonotype was seen ten or more times. V is TRBV10-3 and J is TRBJ1-3, with D perhaps matching TRBD1 (5 bases). Germline V gene data show CDR1 as ENHRY and CDR2 as SYGVKD. Trimming took 0 bases from V and 0 from J, leaving 15 bases between them. This CDR3 is built from 18 residues. CDR3 sequence reads: CAISESTGVTGSGNTIYF. The CDR3 DNA sequence: TGTGCCATCAGTGAGTCGACGGGGGTAACGGGCTCTGGAAACACCATATATTTT.

The rearrangement joins TRBV20-1 to TRBJ2-6, with a tentative D call TRBD1 (5 bases). Germline V gene sequence: CDR1 DFQATT, CDR2 SNEGSKA (reference sequence). Deletions cut 4 bases from V and 0 bases from J, with 16 bases between. CDR3 length equals 17 residues. The CDR3 DNA reads TGCAGTGCTACAGCCGGACACGCAATCTCTGGGGCCAACGTCCTGACTTTC. Amino acid sequence: CSATAGHAISGANVLTF.

In its sample, this clonotype was seen many times. CDR3 in amino acids: CASSLSVPRTTTDTQYF. The CDR3 DNA reads TGTGCCAGCAGCTTATCGGTTCCCAGGACGACAACAGATACGCAGTATTTT. The rearrangement uses TRBV7-2 and TRBJ2-3; D gene uncertain. This CDR3 region has 17 residues. V shed 2 bases and J shed 3 bases, with 18 bases lying between them. Germline V gene data show CDR1 as SGHTA and CDR2 as FQGNSA.

This clonotype has a count of ten or more. This chain connects TRBV5-1 to TRBJ1-2, with D possibly matching TRBD1 (5 bases). The germline V gene has CDR1 SGHRS and CDR2 YFSETQ. This CDR3 is built from 14 residues. Trimming shortened V by 4 bases and J by 6 bases, and 16 bases separated the two germline ends. The CDR3 DNA sequence: TGCGCCAGCAGCCAGGGCGGGGGAAGCAATGGCTACACCTTC. Encoded protein: CASSQGGGSNGYTF.

This clonotype has only one observation. The V call is TRBV12-3 or TRBV12-4, the J call TRBJ1-3; no clear D gene. The germline V and J ends were trimmed by 4 bases and 2 bases, with 9 bases remaining between them. The CDR3 contains 14 residues. CDR3 nucleotides: TGTGCCAGCAGTTCCCAAGGGCCTGGAAACACCATATATTTT. Translated, it gives CASSSQGPGNTIYF.

The rearrangement links TRBV5-1 to TRBJ2-7; maybe TRBD2 (5 bases). Germline V gene sequence: CDR1 SGHRS, CDR2 YFSETQ. The CDR3 runs to 15 residues. V was cut by 0 bases and J by 2 bases, with 12 bases left in between. For the CDR3, the DNA is TGCGCCAGCAGCTTGGCCGGAGGCACCCCCTACGAGCAGTACTTC. Its protein is CASSLAGGTPYEQYF.

This clonotype was found a few times. This rearrangement joins TRBV18 to TRBJ2-1, with a weak D call TRBD1 (6 bases). V lost 3 bases and J 7 bases, leaving 13 bases between the germline ends. Looked up from germline, CDR1 is KGHSH and CDR2 is LQKENI. The CDR3 has 14 amino acids. The CDR3 DNA reads TGTGCCAGCTCACCCCGACAGGAATCGAATGAGCAGTTCTTC. Its translation is CASSPRQESNEQFF.

This sequence joins TRBV12-3 or TRBV12-4 and TRBJ2-1; TRBD1 matches at 8 bases. This CDR3 is 18 amino acids long. V dropped 0 bases and J dropped 7; count of bases not matched to a gene: 14. The CDR3 spells CASSLALQGAFQGNEQFF. In nucleotides, the CDR3 is TGTGCCAGCAGTTTAGCTTTGCAGGGGGCTTTCCAAGGGAATGAGCAGTTCTTC.